This TCR beta chain was recovered during a study of T cells after yellow fever vaccination (dated by TCRdb to about 2019). In terms of the full investigation: Libraries from fractions with low cell numbers were prepared with the SMART-Seq v4 Ultra Low Input RNA kit. Bulk TCR alpha and beta repertoires were sequenced longitudinally to track T-cell clones before and after primary and booster YFV17D yellow fever vaccination. Two healthy male donors, one aged 18 to 29 and one aged 30 to 40 years, were included in the cohort. Blood was drawn at multiple timepoints before and after primary and secondary immunization, with bulk PBMC replicates and cell subsets isolated. Study-wide conclusions, independent of this receptor: FACS-sorted repertoires could contain abundant contaminating clonotypes from the bulk population, so computational filtering was required. After the booster, most of the clones that had expanded following primary vaccination were detected again (just under 97% of CD4 and 80% to 90% of CD8), which suggests that memory was broadly maintained. A small share of clonotypes was detected in both CD4 and CD8 compartments, with the overlap likely arising from convergent recombination. The study included only two donors, which limits how far the findings can be generalized. The secondary T-cell response was found to be weaker but faster than the primary response, with a peak reached on day 5 rather than on day 15.

Measured from the cysteine to the phenylalanine, the CDR3 is 15 residues long. Of all the DNA, just the CDR3 is kept, 45 bases in frame from base 1. CDR1 and CDR2, looked up from the germline V gene, are LGHNA and YSLEER. Trimming takes 4 bases off V and 2 bases off J; junction bases not matched to a gene: 6. TCR cDNA was made using 5'RACE template switching, a step that added a universal primer site and unique molecular identifiers. cDNA synthesis was primed from both the TCR alpha and TCR beta constant segments. Library amplification involved two PCR steps, and the second step added sample barcodes and sequencing adapters. Sequencing of the libraries was done on either Illumina HiSeq 2500 (2x100 bp) or NovaSeq (2x150 bp). Under the source paper's analysis protocol: Reads were demultiplexed and collapsed into UMI consensus sequences with MIGEC, and V(D)J alignment was performed with MiXCR. Clonotypes responding to the vaccine were identified with edgeR on replicate PBMC samples, with the criteria of FDR below 0.01 and a log2 fold change above 5 up to day 15. Each bulk clonotype was labeled CD4 or CD8 based on which sequenced repertoire, CD4 or CD8, contained the clonotype at higher abundance. Using fastp at Q25 and MiXCR, TCRdb reprocessed the public reads and kept productive beta chains. Identical CDR3 protein sequences are pooled into one entry, listed with their most common genes and DNA. The V and J calls and clone size are TCRdb's, not the authors'. The sample includes under 550,000 distinct CDR3 sequences, with 21% observed a single time. 15% to 20% of the sample is held by the ten biggest clonotypes.

As to this clonotype: It has no known antigen specificity. No base-level quality is on record; no much larger clone is a single base apart.

In light of the paper, this sample's treatment or condition label describes: live attenuated yellow fever vaccine strain. Two biological replicates of bulk PBMCs were collected at each blood-draw timepoint. A standard Ficoll-Paque protocol was used to isolate PBMCs from peripheral blood. TriZol was used to extract RNA from bulk PBMCs, CD4 and CD8 fractions, and dextramer-positive and dextramer-negative fractions. This sequence originates from a young man who received the YFV17D yellow fever vaccine. The rearrangement joined TRBV4-3 to TRBJ1-1; the central 8 bases match TRBD1. Sequencing was performed on PBMCs, taken about 20 days after the first yellow fever vaccination. The DNA sequence is TGCGCCAGCAGCCGAGGGACAGGTTTTAACACTGAAGCTTTCTTT. This gives the protein CASSRGTGFNTEAFF.